These T cell receptor beta chains were read from a single sample in a study of beta chain features in type 1 diabetes. Method: immunoSEQ multiplex PCR; TCRdb's copy keeps in-frame clones and lacks some. The sample includes hundreds of thousands of clones, about 14% of them seen just once. The sample comprised central memory CD4+ T cells from blood. These TCRs come from a man aged 30 to 39 in good health. Both conserved end residues are part of each CDR3. A D gene is named only where the DNA matches it firmly. Expanded clones get a size class; other rows say once, few or many, or leave the size out.

j_call d_call v_call clone_size cdr3_aa cdr3_nt
TRBJ2-5 - TRBV7-2 - CASSFYGPQETQYF TGTGCCAGCAGCTTTTACGGACCACAAGAGACCCAGTACTTC
TRBJ2-5 - TRBV11-1 - CASSFGARRETQYF TGTGCCAGCAGCTTCGGGGCTAGGAGGGAGACCCAGTACTTC
TRBJ2-1 - TRBV10-2 few CASTWTTYNEQFF TGCGCCAGCACTTGGACAACCTACAATGAGCAGTTCTTC
TRBJ2-5 - TRBV15 - CATSRGQETQYF TGTGCCACCAGCAGGGGACAAGAGACCCAGTACTTC
TRBJ2-3 TRBD2 TRBV5-1 - CASSSLAGGTDTQYF TGCGCCAGCAGCTCGCTAGCGGGGGGCACAGATACGCAGTATTTT
TRBJ2-1 TRBD2 TRBV6-5 many CAILAGVHNEQFF TGTGCCATCCTAGCGGGGGTACACAATGAGCAGTTCTTC
TRBJ2-1 - TRBV5-1 few CASSLEGDISNEQFF TGCGCCAGCAGCTTGGAGGGGGATATAAGCAATGAGCAGTTCTTC
TRBJ1-4 TRBD1 TRBV2 - CASRPGQGEKLFF TGTGCCAGCAGACCGGGACAGGGCGAAAAACTGTTTTTT
TRBJ2-2 - TRBV5-6 few CASIWPTGELFF TGTGCCAGCATATGGCCAACCGGGGAGCTGTTTTTT
TRBJ2-3 - TRBV11-2 - CASSPSPGTDTQYF TGTGCCAGCAGCCCGTCCCCGGGCACAGATACGCAGTATTTT
TRBJ1-5 - TRBV15 few CATSRETRDQPQHF TGTGCCACCAGCAGAGAGACGAGGGATCAGCCCCAGCATTTT
TRBJ2-6 - TRBV6-5 - CASRTTGFGANVLTF TGTGCCAGCAGAACAACAGGCTTCGGGGCCAACGTCCTGACTTTC
TRBJ2-3 - TRBV7-2 few CASSLDRRDTQYF TGTGCCAGCAGCTTGGACAGAAGAGATACGCAGTATTTT
TRBJ1-2 TRBD1 TRBV19 - CASSPRQGRGGGYTF TGTGCCAGTAGTCCACGACAGGGGCGCGGTGGTGGCTACACCTTC
TRBJ1-2 - TRBV7-2 - CASSLDPESGYTF TGTGCCAGCAGCTTAGACCCAGAGTCTGGCTACACCTTC
TRBJ2-3 TRBD2 TRBV5-1 - CATSPSGGPVADTQYF TGCGCCACATCTCCTAGCGGGGGGCCAGTGGCAGATACGCAGTATTTT
TRBJ2-2 - TRBV5-4 few CASNEGGTGELFF TGTGCCAGCAACGAGGGTGGGACCGGGGAGCTGTTTTTT
TRBJ2-1 - TRBV7-8 few CASSLAGGDGRSQFF TGTGCCAGCAGCTTAGCGGGTGGGGACGGCAGGTCCCAGTTCTTC
TRBJ2-2 - TRBV25-1 - CASSDLANTGELFF TGTGCCAGCAGTGATCTCGCGAACACCGGGGAGCTGTTTTTT
TRBJ1-2 - TRBV10-3 - CAISESTRNYGYTF TGTGCCATCAGTGAGTCGACACGGAACTATGGCTACACCTTC
TRBJ2-5 - TRBV7-2 - CASSPSRAAQETQYF TGTGCCAGCAGCCCTAGCCGGGCAGCCCAAGAGACCCAGTACTTC
TRBJ2-2 TRBD2 TRBV2 few CASSAGGWATGELFF TGTGCCAGCAGTGCGGGGGGATGGGCCACCGGGGAGCTGTTTTTT
TRBJ1-4 - TRBV15 - CATSRRGPGDEKLFF TGTGCCACCAGCAGAAGAGGACCTGGGGATGAAAAACTGTTTTTT
TRBJ1-6 TRBD1 TRBV19 - CASRRGQGDNSPLHF TGTGCCAGTAGACGGGGACAGGGGGATAATTCACCCCTCCACTTT
TRBJ1-1 - TRBV15 - CATSRAVNTEAFF TGTGCCACCAGCAGAGCGGTGAACACTGAAGCTTTCTTT
TRBJ2-1 - TRBV5-6 few CASSREGSSYNEQFF TGTGCCAGCAGTCGCGAGGGCAGCTCCTACAATGAGCAGTTCTTC
TRBJ2-1 - TRBV5-1 few CASSAQELSSYNEQFF TGCGCCAGCAGCGCCCAAGAACTAAGCTCCTACAATGAGCAGTTCTTC
TRBJ2-1 TRBD2 TRBV6-5 few CASREAGGSEQFF TGTGCCAGCAGGGAAGCGGGGGGGAGTGAGCAGTTCTTC
TRBJ1-2 - TRBV19 few CASSPGRNYGYTF TGTGCCAGTAGTCCAGGGCGAAACTATGGCTACACCTTC
TRBJ2-3 - TRBV7-2 few CASSLRGATDTQYF TGTGCCAGCAGCTTACGGGGGGCAACAGATACGCAGTATTTT
TRBJ2-2 - TRBV29-1 - CRVAGGAGGELFF TGCCGCGTTGCTGGGGGGGCTGGCGGGGAGCTGTTTTTT
TRBJ1-6 - TRBV6-1 - CASSEGVGYNSPLHF TGTGCCAGCAGTGAAGGGGTCGGGTATAATTCACCCCTCCACTTT
TRBJ2-6 - TRBV12-1 few CASSTGTRFSGANVLTF TGTGCCAGCTCGACGGGGACAAGGTTCTCTGGGGCCAACGTCCTGACTTTC
TRBJ2-1 TRBD2 TRBV6-6 many CASLAGERNEQFF TGTGCCTCTTTAGCGGGAGAGAGAAATGAGCAGTTCTTC
TRBJ2-7 TRBD1 TRBV7-8 - CASSFRRDRPYEQYF TGTGCCAGCAGCTTTCGCCGGGACAGACCCTACGAGCAGTACTTC
TRBJ2-1 - TRBV29-1 few CSVERWERHNEQFF TGCAGCGTTGAAAGGTGGGAACGACACAATGAGCAGTTCTTC
TRBJ2-7 - TRBV19 - CASSRDLRSDEQYF TGTGCCAGTAGCAGGGACCTTCGGTCGGACGAGCAGTACTTC
TRBJ2-7 - TRBV5-4 - CASSLAASYEQYF TGTGCCAGCAGCTTGGCCGCCTCCTACGAGCAGTACTTC
TRBJ2-3 - TRBV5-4 - CASSGRKRTDTQYF TGTGCCAGCAGCGGCCGCAAACGGACAGATACGCAGTATTTT
TRBJ2-3 TRBD2 TRBV2 few CASSWLIAGAGGDTQYF TGTGCCAGCAGTTGGCTGATAGCGGGGGCCGGTGGAGATACGCAGTATTTT